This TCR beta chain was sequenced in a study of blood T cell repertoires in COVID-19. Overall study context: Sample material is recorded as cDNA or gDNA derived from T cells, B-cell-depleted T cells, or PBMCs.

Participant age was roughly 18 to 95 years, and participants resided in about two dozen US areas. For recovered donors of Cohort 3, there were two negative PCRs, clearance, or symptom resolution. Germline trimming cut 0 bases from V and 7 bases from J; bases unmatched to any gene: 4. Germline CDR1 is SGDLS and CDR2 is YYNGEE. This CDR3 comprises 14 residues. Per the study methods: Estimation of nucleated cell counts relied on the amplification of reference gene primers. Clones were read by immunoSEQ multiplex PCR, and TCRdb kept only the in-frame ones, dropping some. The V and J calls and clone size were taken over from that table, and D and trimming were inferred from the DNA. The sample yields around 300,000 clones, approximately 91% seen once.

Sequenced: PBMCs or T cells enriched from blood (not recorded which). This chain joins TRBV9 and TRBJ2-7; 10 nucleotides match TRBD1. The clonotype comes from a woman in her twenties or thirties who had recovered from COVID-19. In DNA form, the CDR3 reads TGTGCCAGCAGCGTAGGACAGGGGGCGAGGGAGCAGTACTTC. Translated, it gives CASSVGQGAREQYF.